This TCR beta chain is from a study of shared clonotypes between healthy human individuals. Profiling relied on immunoSEQ multiplex PCR, and the TCRdb table lists in-frame clones only, not all of them. The table lists over a million clones, approximately 78% of them singletons. Sequences were obtained from memory CD4+ T cells from PBMCs. Described subset: CD45RA-negative fraction. This TCR was recovered from a man younger than 30 in good health. Some clones in this sample may be carry-over from other donors' samples.

The CDR3 DNA reads TGTGCCAGCAGCCTTTTCGGGGGACAGGGGAACTATGGCTACACCTTC. Amino acids: CASSLFGGQGNYGYTF. V gene TRBV7-2 combines with J gene TRBJ1-2; TRBD1 matches 10 bases. Germline CDR1 reads SGHTA; CDR2 reads FQGNSA. The CDR3 extends over 16 amino acids. J lost 2 bases, V lost 5 bases, and 8 bases had no gene match.